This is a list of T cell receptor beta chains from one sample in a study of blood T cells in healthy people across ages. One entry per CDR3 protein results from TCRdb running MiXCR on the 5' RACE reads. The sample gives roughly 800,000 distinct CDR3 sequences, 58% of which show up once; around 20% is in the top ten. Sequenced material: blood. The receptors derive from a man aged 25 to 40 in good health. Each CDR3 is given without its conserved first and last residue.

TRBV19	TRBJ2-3	ASCGDTQY
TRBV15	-	ATSSGSSSEQY
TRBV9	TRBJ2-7	ASAKGVSAYEQY
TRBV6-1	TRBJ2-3	ASNRDSSTDTQY
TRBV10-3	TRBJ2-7	AISEKQVYEQY
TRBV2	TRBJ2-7	ASTLLGGRYEQY
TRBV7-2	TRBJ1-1	ASSLISGTTEAF
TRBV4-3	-	ASSQATASTQY
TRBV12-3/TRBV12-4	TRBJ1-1	ASSHRAENTEAF
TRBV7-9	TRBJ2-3	ASSRLDGTHTQY
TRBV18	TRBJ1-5	ASSSTGGEQPQH
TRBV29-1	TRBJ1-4	SVEGEETGVREKLF
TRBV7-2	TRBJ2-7	ASSLEGGAHEQY
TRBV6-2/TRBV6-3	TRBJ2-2	ASSYGANTGELF
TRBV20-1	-	SPKVGGREQY
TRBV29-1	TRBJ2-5	SVEETGQETQY
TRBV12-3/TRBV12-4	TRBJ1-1	ASSWRTEAF
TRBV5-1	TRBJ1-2	ASSLAGGVTGYT
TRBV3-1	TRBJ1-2	ASSQAGSPGYT